Listed here are 22 T cell receptor beta chains from one sample, sequenced in a study of blood T cell repertoires in COVID-19. The data were produced by immunoSEQ multiplex PCR, yet TCRdb's version contains in-frame clones alone and is incomplete. The sample records over 100,000 clones, around 83% being singletons. The specimen sequenced was peripheral blood. These receptors were obtained from a woman aged 80 or older with active or convalescent COVID-19.

The V and J genes are TRBV6-5 and TRBJ2-3; D is uncertain. Germline CDR1 and CDR2: MNHEY and SVGAGI. V was pared by 6 bases and J by 2 bases, with 12 bases between. The CDR3 loop spans 14 amino acids. CDR3 in DNA: TGTGCCAGCAGCCTACAGTATCCCACAGATACGCAGTATTTT. Translated: CASSLQYPTDTQYF.

This clone was counted ten times or more. CDR3 nucleotides: TGTGCCAGTACCTTAGGACGAGGGAGGAGTAATCAGCCCCAGCATTTT. Translated, it gives CASTLGRGRSNQPQHF. This chain links TRBV19 with TRBJ1-5, with D uncertain. CDR3 size: 16 residues. V was cut by 7 bases and J by 4 bases, with 20 bases left in between. Per the germline V gene, CDR1 is LNHDA and CDR2 is SQIVND (reference sequence).

The table lists this clone with a few counts. The genes are TRBV29-1 and TRBJ1-2; D is perhaps TRBD1 (6 bases). The CDR3 contains 12 residues. Trimming took 8 bases from V and 4 from J, leaving 14 bases between them. Germline V gene data show CDR1 as SQVTM and CDR2 as ANQGSEA. CDR3 amino acids: CSSTQGLYGYTF. CDR3 nucleotides: TGCAGCTCTACTCAGGGGCTCTATGGCTACACCTTC. The entire variable domain, with the rest obtained from reference TRBV29-1 and TRBJ1-2, is as follows: SAVISQKPSRDICQRGTSLTIQCQVDSQVTMMFWYRQQPGQSLTLIATANQGSEATYESGFVIDKFPISRPNLTFSTLTVSNMSPEDSSIYLCSSTQGLYGYTFGSGTRLTVV.

Details on this clone: The identical CDR3 is also encoded by other nucleotide sequences in the sample. The chain employs TRBV5-6 and TRBJ1-5, with TRBD1 as a possible D gene (5 bases). Germline CDR1 reads SGHDT; CDR2 reads YYEEEE. The CDR3 has 14 residues. V shed 4 bases and J shed 5 bases, with 13 bases lying between them. This chain's CDR3 is CASSRRGIDQPQHF. The CDR3 coding sequence is TGTGCCAGCAGCCGGAGGGGTATTGATCAGCCCCAGCATTTT.

The V gene is TRBV28, the J gene TRBJ2-3; D possibly corresponds to TRBD2 (5 bases). Germline V lookup: CDR1 MDHEN, CDR2 SYDVKM. This CDR3 is 12 amino acids long. Trimming took off 8 bases at V and 3 bases at J, with 9 bases between the two ends. CDR3 loop: CASGGGTDTQYF. The CDR3 coding sequence is TGTGCCAGCGGAGGAGGTACAGATACGCAGTATTTT.

This clone came up once. The chain links TRBV9 to TRBJ2-4; unclear D gene. The germline CDR1 and CDR2 sequences are SGDLS and YYNGEE. The V and J ends lost 2 bases and 15 bases respectively, with 15 bases between them. The length of the CDR3 is 12 residues. The CDR3 region is CASSVVEQPPYF. The CDR3 region has the DNA TGTGCCAGCAGCGTTGTAGAACAGCCCCCGTACTTC.

The rearrangement uses TRBV5-1 and TRBJ1-1, with D maybe TRBD1 (6 bases). The V end lost 3 bases, the J end lost 7 bases, and 10 bases lay between the germline ends. This CDR3 comprises 12 residues. Germline V gives CDR1 SGHRS, CDR2 YFSETQ. CDR3 DNA sequence: TGCGCCAGCAGCTCCGCGACAGGTGAAGCTTTCTTT. This translates into CASSSATGEAFF.

This sequence joins TRBV7-9 and TRBJ2-6; no firm D call. Trimming removed 3 bases from V and 4 bases from J, with 7 bases in between. The CDR3 loop spans 14 amino acids. Germline V gene lookup returns CDR1 SEHNR and CDR2 FQNEAQ (reference sequence). CDR3 amino acids: CASSFQEGANVLTF. CDR3 nucleotides: TGTGCCAGCAGCTTCCAGGAAGGGGCCAACGTCCTGACTTTC.

The V gene is TRBV5-1, the J gene TRBJ2-5, with 8 positions matching TRBD2. The CDR3 totals 15 residues. Losses at the gene ends were 3 bases for V and 2 bases for J; bases not matched to a gene: 6. Looked up from germline, CDR1 is SGHRS and CDR2 is YFSETQ. The CDR3 bases are TGCGCCAGCAGCTCTAGCGGGTATCGGCAAGAGACCCAGTACTTC. Residues: CASSSSGYRQETQYF.

V is TRBV20-1 and J is TRBJ1-5; a possible D gene is TRBD1 (6 bases). The CDR3 is 15 amino acids. Germline V lookup: CDR1 DFQATT, CDR2 SNEGSKA (reference sequence). The V and J ends lost 4 bases and 4 bases respectively, with 17 bases between them. The CDR3 DNA reads as TGCAGTGCTAATGATCCAAGGACAGCAAATCAGCCCCAGCATTTT. Amino acid sequence: CSANDPRTANQPQHF.

The chain carries TRBV6-5 and TRBJ2-7; D uncertain. With 8 bases removed from V and 0 bases from J, the gap between germline ends came to 14 bases. The CDR3 runs 14 residues. Germline V lookup: CDR1 MNHEY, CDR2 SVGAGI. Written as DNA, the CDR3 is TGTGCCAGCCCCGCTCGTATAGACTCCTACGAGCAGTACTTC. Its translation: CASPARIDSYEQYF.

This clone occurred a few times. The rearrangement uses TRBV20-1 and TRBJ2-3; D is possibly TRBD1 (5 bases). CDR1 and CDR2 (germline): DFQATT, SNEGSKA (reference sequence). With 3 bases removed from V and 4 bases from J, the gap between germline ends came to 17 bases. The CDR3 runs to 15 residues. The DNA of the CDR3 is TGCAGTGCTAGTATCGCTCGGCAGGGCCCAGATACGCAGTATTTT. Translated: CSASIARQGPDTQYF.

The chain recombines TRBV6-6 with TRBJ1-1; D gene uncertain. V was pared by 4 bases and J by 2 bases, with 11 bases between. CDR1 MNHNY and CDR2 SVGAGI come from the germline V gene (reference sequence). The CDR3 is 14 residues long. The CDR3 spells CASSFPEANTEAFF. CDR3 nucleotide sequence: TGTGCCAGCAGTTTCCCGGAGGCTAACACTGAAGCTTTCTTT.

As concerns this clone: This same CDR3 is encoded by further DNA sequences in the sample. V gene TRBV29-1 combines with J gene TRBJ2-7, with TRBD1 identical over 11 bases. Germline V gene sequence: CDR1 SQVTM, CDR2 ANQGSEA. Germline trimming cut 6 bases from V and 6 bases from J; bases unmatched to any gene: 4. The CDR3 extends over 12 amino acids. The CDR3 region is CSVGTGGGEQYF. The CDR3 DNA reads as TGCAGCGTGGGGACAGGGGGAGGCGAGCAGTACTTC.

In this sample, this clone turned up once. CDR3 coding DNA: TGTGCCAGCAGTTCCGGGGGCACAGATACGCAGTATTTT. Its translation is CASSSGGTDTQYF. The chain carries TRBV28 and TRBJ2-3; possible D gene TRBD2, 5 bases. The V gene lost 4 bases and the J gene lost 1 base, with 6 bases spanning the gap. This CDR3 spans 13 amino acids. Per germline, CDR1 MDHEN and CDR2 SYDVKM.

The chain couples TRBV11-2 to TRBJ2-1, with a possible D match to TRBD1 (5 bases). Per germline, CDR1 SGHAT and CDR2 FQNNGV. The V end lost 1 base, the J end lost 7 bases, and 11 bases lay between the germline ends. This CDR3 region has 14 residues. The CDR3, as DNA: TGTGCCAGCAGCTTAGCAGGGAATAGGAATGAGCAGTTCTTC. Translation: CASSLAGNRNEQFF.

This clone was detected a few times. This chain joins TRBV29-1 and TRBJ2-7; D is unresolved. This CDR3 is 11 amino acids long. V lost 0 bases and J lost 5, with 5 bases in between. The V gene's germline CDR1 is SQVTM and CDR2 ANQGSEA. The CDR3 nucleotides read TGCAGCGTTGAAGATCCCAACGAGCAGTACTTC. The encoded protein is CSVEDPNEQYF.

The chain recombines TRBV19 with TRBJ2-2; 12 positions match TRBD1. The CDR3 sequence is 14 residues long. Germline trimming cut 8 bases from V and 7 bases from J; bases unmatched to any gene: 5. CDR1 and CDR2 (germline): LNHDA, SQIVND (reference sequence). The CDR3 reads CASSGQGAVGELFF. In nucleotides, the CDR3 is TGTGCCAGTTCGGGACAGGGGGCCGTCGGGGAGCTGTTTTTT.

The J gene is TRBJ1-1, the V gene TRBV30; maybe TRBD1 (5 bases). Germline CDR1 reads GTSNPN; CDR2 reads SVGIG (reference sequence). V shed 4 bases and J shed 10 bases, with 16 bases lying between them. The CDR3 totals 12 residues. As DNA, the CDR3 is TGTGCCTGGATTTCCGCTTTAAGGGGAGCTTTCTTT. Translation gives CAWISALRGAFF.

V usage is TRBV5-1 and J usage is TRBJ2-2; D may be TRBD2 (5 bases). Trimming took off 0 bases at V and 0 bases at J, with 9 bases between the two ends. The germline V gene has CDR1 SGHRS and CDR2 YFSETQ. There are 16 residues in the CDR3. The CDR3 DNA sequence: TGCGCCAGCAGCTTGGGTGGAGGCGCGAACACCGGGGAGCTGTTTTTT. Translating it yields CASSLGGGANTGELFF.

Worth noting for this clone: One end of the junction is discordant with germline, which a read error may explain. The chain links TRBV7-7 to TRBJ2-1; 9 bases are shared with TRBD2. The germline V gene encodes CDR1 SSHAT and CDR2 FNYEAQ (reference sequence). CDR3 size: 15 residues. CDR3 DNA sequence: TGTGCTAGCAGCTTAGTAGCGGGAGTGGGAAATGAGCAGTTCTTC. Its protein product is CASSLVAGVGNEQFF.

This clone appeared a single time. This rearrangement joins TRBV16 to TRBJ1-3; D might be TRBD1 (5 bases). CDR1 is KGHSY, CDR2 FQNENV, per germline. Trimming pared 2 bases from V and 3 bases from J, leaving 14 bases between. This CDR3 spans 16 amino acids. The CDR3 DNA reads as TGTGCCAGCAGCCAAAACGGGCCAGGGAATGGAAACACCATATATTTT. Protein product: CASSQNGPGNGNTIYF.